The 10 T cell receptor beta chains below all came from one sample that was sequenced in a study of T cells after yellow fever vaccination. Each CDR3 protein is one row after TCRdb ran MiXCR on the 5' RACE reads. The data hold 100,000 to 150,000 distinct CDR3 sequences, with 6% to 8% observed a single time. The specimen was CD4+ T cells sorted from PBMCs, collected around 10 days after the first yellow fever vaccination. These TCRs come from a man younger than 35 who received the YFV17D yellow fever vaccine.

This clonotype has ten or more counts. The rearrangement uses TRBV7-2 and TRBJ2-2; D unclear. V lost 3 bases, J lost 7 bases, and 6 bases lay in between. The CDR3 contains 12 residues. The germline V gene has CDR1 SGHTA and CDR2 FQGNSA. For the CDR3, the DNA is TGTGCCAGCAGCTTCTTCGGCGGGGAGCTGTTTTTT. Translated, it gives CASSFFGGELFF.

This clonotype was observed at least ten times. J is TRBJ2-7 and V is TRBV15, with no clear D. The CDR3 contains 14 residues. Germline CDR1 and CDR2: LNHNV and YYDKDF (reference sequence). The ends were cut back, 3 bases at V and 4 bases at J, with 13 bases in the middle. Written as DNA, the CDR3 is TGTGCCACCAGCAGGGACGAAGGACCTTACGAGCAGTACGTC. Translated: CATSRDEGPYEQYV.

This clonotype was seen repeatedly, ten times or more. CDR3 sequence (DNA): TGTGCCTGGAGTCGGGGGGGGGCCTGGGATGAGCAGTTCTTC. This encodes CAWSRGGAWDEQFF. The chain joins TRBV30 to TRBJ2-1; 8 bases agree with TRBD2. V dropped 2 bases and J dropped 8; count of bases not matched to a gene: 8. Germline V gene data show CDR1 as GTSNPN and CDR2 as SVGIG (reference sequence). The length of the CDR3 is 14 residues.

This clonotype was recorded at least ten times. In DNA form, the CDR3 reads TGCAGTGCTAGAGGCGGGGCCCCCTACAATGAGCAGTTCTTC. It specifies CSARGGAPYNEQFF. The chain employs TRBV20-1 and TRBJ2-1; D may be TRBD2 (6 bases). Deletions cut 1 base from V and 2 bases from J, with 9 bases between. Germline V lookup: CDR1 DFQATT, CDR2 SNEGSKA (reference sequence). The CDR3 sequence is 14 residues long.

This clonotype was detected ten times or more. V is TRBV20-1 and J is TRBJ1-1; D remains ambiguous. Germline CDR1 is DFQATT and CDR2 is SNEGSKA (reference sequence). The germline V and J ends were trimmed by 5 bases and 5 bases, with 18 bases remaining between them. The CDR3 loop spans 14 amino acids. This chain's CDR3 is CSAPPPRGSTEAFF. As DNA, the CDR3 is TGCAGTGCTCCACCACCCCGGGGATCGACTGAAGCTTTCTTT.

At least ten counts were recorded for this clonotype. CDR3 amino acids: CASSDLAGVNEQFF. Here the CDR3 DNA reads TGTGCCAGCAGTGACCTAGCGGGTGTCAATGAGCAGTTCTTC. The V and J genes are TRBV2 and TRBJ2-1; 8 bases fit TRBD2. The CDR3 covers 14 residues. V trimming: 3 bases; J trimming: 6 bases; junction bases outside the gene matches: 4. Germline V lookup: CDR1 SNHLY, CDR2 FYNNEI.

This clonotype was detected ten times or more. In DNA form, the CDR3 reads TGTGCCAGCAGTTACGACACTGGACTAGCGGGGGGGCCCGGGGAGCTGTTTTTT. It is translated as CASSYDTGLAGGPGELFF. This chain joins TRBV6-5 and TRBJ2-2; 15 bases fit TRBD2. CDR3 length: 18 residues. Trimming at V came to 2 bases and at J to 6 bases, leaving 7 bases not matched to a gene. Germline V gene data show CDR1 as MNHEY and CDR2 as SVGAGI.

This clonotype was recorded at least ten times. Mismatch with germline at one junction end may stem from a read error. The rearrangement joins TRBV13 to TRBJ1-2; D remains ambiguous. The CDR3 totals 13 residues. Looked up from germline, CDR1 is PRHDT and CDR2 is FYEKMQ (reference sequence). The CDR3 sequence: CASSLGERYGYTF. CDR3 DNA sequence: TGTGCCAGCAGCCTAGGAGAGCGCTATGGCTACACCTTC.

In its sample, this clonotype was seen many times. V and J are TRBV6-5 and TRBJ1-6; D not certain. V was trimmed by 0 bases and J by 5 bases, leaving 8 bases between them. Germline CDR1 MNHEY, CDR2 SVGAGI. The CDR3 is 15 amino acids. CDR3 sequence (DNA): TGTGCCAGCAGTTACTCGCGTTGGAATAATTCACCCCTCCACTTT. Translating it yields CASSYSRWNNSPLHF.

With respect to this clonotype: A single base separates this from a much larger clone, so it may be a read error. The V gene is TRBV20-1, the J gene TRBJ2-2; the D is unclear. Between the trimmed V and J ends, which lost 3 bases and 4 bases, there was a span of 12 bases. The CDR3 length is 14 residues. The germline V gene has CDR1 DFQATT and CDR2 SNEGSKA (reference sequence). This CDR3 reads CSASLRSLTGELFF. DNA for the CDR3: TGCAGTGCTAGTCTCCGGTCCCTCACCGGGGAGCTGTTTTTT.